Included here is one TCR beta chain sequence, with context. Antigen unknown. CDR1 is LNHDA and CDR2 is SQIVND in the germline V gene (reference sequence). V lost 6 bases, J lost 0 bases, and 10 bases lay in between. There are 14 residues in the CDR3. The sample belongs to a study of vaccination and CD4 T cells after COVID-19. Noted treatment: approximately 10-day PBMC culture with coronavirus spike peptide pools or control peptides (ViraFEST assay). Positive PCR dates ranged from March to December 2020; these dates predated US Alpha, Beta and Delta variants. Half the medium was replaced with fresh IL-2 medium on days 3 and 7. The Oncomine TCR Beta short-read assay was what sequenced the DNA obtained from cultured CD4+ T cells. It was from cultured CD4+ T cells that genomic DNA was extracted. Each CDR3 protein gets one entry after TCRdb re-called the PCR reads with MiXCR. The sample yields about 15,000 distinct CDR3 sequences, roughly 45% seen once.

The chain joins TRBV19 to TRBJ2-3; D is perhaps TRBD2 (6 bases). The sequence was obtained from a human donor with COVID-19. Sequencing was performed on cultured CD4+ T cells from blood. The CDR3 loop is CASREGASTDTQYF. DNA for the CDR3: TGTGCCAGTAGGGAGGGCGCCAGCACAGATACGCAGTATTTT.